Listed below are T cell receptor beta chains from one sample, sequenced in a study of blood T cell repertoires in COVID-19. Generated by immunoSEQ multiplex PCR, the TCRdb table keeps only in-frame clones and is missing some. The profile shows roughly 340,000 clones, around 86% of them singletons. Source material: peripheral blood. These receptors originate from a woman aged 45-59 years with COVID-19, enrolled during active disease. Each CDR3 is given with its conserved first and last residue. Each record gives: clone size, V gene, D gene, J gene, CDR3 DNA, CDR3 protein. D genes are given only for firm matches. Only some rows state a clone size, as once, few, many or a class for expanded clones.

.	TRBV7-9	TRBD1	TRBJ1-2	TGTGCCAGCAGTCTCGTGGACAGGGTTAGCGGCTACACCTTC	CASSLVDRVSGYTF
many	TRBV5-4	TRBD1	TRBJ2-7	TGTGCCAGCACCCCGGGACAGGGAAACTACGAGCAGTACTTC	CASTPGQGNYEQYF
.	TRBV3-1/TRBV3-2	TRBD1	TRBJ2-7	TGTGCCAGCAGCCAATCTAGGACAGGGACCGACCAAAACTTC	CASSQSRTGTDQNF
once	TRBV29-1	.	TRBJ2-7	TGCAGCGTGTGGACAGCACCCTCCTACGAGCAGTACTTC	CSVWTAPSYEQYF
.	TRBV6-5	.	TRBJ1-5	TGTGCCAGCAGTTACTCCACAGGGAATAATCAGCCCCAGCATTTT	CASSYSTGNNQPQHF
.	TRBV2	.	TRBJ2-3	TGTGCCAGCAGCCAGACAGTTGTGAACACAGATACGCAGTATTTT	CASSQTVVNTDTQYF
.	TRBV5-1	.	TRBJ2-7	TGCGCCAGCAACAGGGATCCCTTTGAGGGCGAGCAGTACTTC	CASNRDPFEGEQYF
.	TRBV19	.	TRBJ1-5	TGTGCCAGTAGTCCAGGGGCCCTCAATCAGCCCCAGCATTTT	CASSPGALNQPQHF
.	TRBV12-3/TRBV12-4	TRBD1	TRBJ1-1	TGTGCCAGCAGTTTTGGGACAGCAGCCCAAGCTTTCTTT	CASSFGTAAQAFF
.	TRBV18	TRBD1	TRBJ2-2	TGTGCCAGCTCACTAAGTCGGACAGGGGGCGACACCGGGGAGCTGTTTTTT	CASSLSRTGGDTGELFF
.	TRBV19	.	TRBJ1-5	TGTGCCAGTAGTAGGCGGGGAAATCAGCCCCAGCATTTT	CASSRRGNQPQHF
once	TRBV4-1	.	TRBJ1-4	TGCGCCAGCAGCCGCCCACAGGGAGATAATGAAAAACTGTTTTTT	CASSRPQGDNEKLFF
.	TRBV5-1	TRBD1	TRBJ2-7	TGCGCCAGCAGCGTGACCCCGGGACAGGGTGCCTACGAGCAGTACTTC	CASSVTPGQGAYEQYF
once	TRBV3-1/TRBV3-2	TRBD1	TRBJ2-7	TGTGCCAGCAGCCCGACAGGGCTGGGCGAGCAGTACTTC	CASSPTGLGEQYF
.	TRBV7-3	.	TRBJ1-2	TGTGCCAGCAGCTTAAGAGGCCGAACCACGCCCTATGGCTACACCTTC	CASSLRGRTTPYGYTF
few	TRBV11-3	TRBD1	TRBJ2-7	TGTGCCAGCAGTCGGGACAGGGGGTCCGAGCAGTACTTC	CASSRDRGSEQYF
once	TRBV5-1	TRBD2	TRBJ2-7	TGCGCCAGCAGCTTGGCTCCTAGCGGCTCCTACGAGCAGTACTTC	CASSLAPSGSYEQYF
.	TRBV5-1	.	TRBJ1-6	TGCGCCAGCAGCTTACAGAGCTCCTATAATTCACCCCTCCACTTT	CASSLQSSYNSPLHF
few	TRBV30	.	TRBJ2-2	TGTGCCTGGAGAGAGGTTGGGAGCGGGGAGCTGTTTTTT	CAWREVGSGELFF
.	TRBV20-1	TRBD2	TRBJ2-7	TGCAGTGCTAGTGAGACTAGCGGGAGGGCCTCCGAGCAGTACTTC	CSASETSGRASEQYF
.	TRBV30	.	TRBJ1-3	TGTGCCTGGAGCGGAGGCTTCGGGGGAAACACCATATATTTT	CAWSGGFGGNTIYF
.	TRBV27	TRBD2	TRBJ2-1	TGTGCCAGCAGTTTTGATAGCGGGAGGGCCTTTTACAATGAGCAGTTCTTC	CASSFDSGRAFYNEQFF
.	TRBV6-5	.	TRBJ2-1	TGTGCCAGCAGTTACTCGAGGGCCGTCGATGAGCAGTTCTTC	CASSYSRAVDEQFF
.	TRBV7-6	.	TRBJ1-6	TGTGCCAGCAGCTTAGGGTCTTGGGGGGAGGGTTCACCCCTCCACTTT	CASSLGSWGEGSPLHF
.	TRBV3-1/TRBV3-2	TRBD2	TRBJ2-1	TGTGCCAGCAGCCCACTAGCGGGAGCCTACAATGAGCAGTTCTTC	CASSPLAGAYNEQFF
.	TRBV30	TRBD2	TRBJ2-7	TGTGCCTGGAGTATGGGACTAGCAGGCGAGCAGTACTTC	CAWSMGLAGEQYF
.	TRBV5-4	.	TRBJ2-2	TGTGCCAGCAGCGGAGCTACCTTGGGCGGGGAGCTGTTTTTT	CASSGATLGGELFF
.	TRBV6-6	.	TRBJ1-1	TGTGCCAGCAGTTATAAATCAGAAAGGAACACTGAAGCTTTCTTT	CASSYKSERNTEAFF
.	TRBV19	.	TRBJ2-3	TGTGCCAGTAGTCCGGACAGCCCCTGGACAGATACGCAGTATTTT	CASSPDSPWTDTQYF
few	TRBV7-8	.	TRBJ2-4	TGTGCCAGCAGCTTAGACACCGGGACCAAAAACATTCAGTACTTC	CASSLDTGTKNIQYF
.	TRBV27	.	TRBJ2-2	TGTGCCAGCAGTCCGTACACCGGGGAGCTGTTTTTT	CASSPYTGELFF
.	TRBV2	TRBD1	TRBJ1-4	TGTGCCAGCAGTCGCATCCCCGGGACAGGGAATGAAAAACTGTTTTTT	CASSRIPGTGNEKLFF
.	TRBV2	TRBD2	TRBJ2-5	TGTGCCAGCAGTCCCGGGAGGGCGAGAGAGACCCAGTACTTC	CASSPGRARETQYF
.	TRBV11-2	.	TRBJ1-3	TGTGCCAGCAGCTTAGGGGCCTCCTCTGGAAACACCATATATTTT	CASSLGASSGNTIYF
many	TRBV30	.	TRBJ2-7	TGTGCCTGGAGTACCTACCCAGGGGTCGGCTACGAGCAGTACTTC	CAWSTYPGVGYEQYF
once	TRBV10-3	TRBD2	TRBJ2-5	TGTGCCATCAGTCCCGGGACTAGCGGGCAAGAGACCCAGTACTTC	CAISPGTSGQETQYF
.	TRBV21-1	.	TRBJ1-1	TGTGCCAGCAGCAAAGGTGGCAGTTTT	CASSKGGSF
once	TRBV5-6	.	TRBJ2-7	TGTGCCAGCAGCTCACTCGGTCCAGGAAGCTCCTACGAGCAGTACTTC	CASSSLGPGSSYEQYF
.	TRBV5-1	TRBD2	TRBJ2-2	TGCGCCAGCAGCTTTGGACTAGTTCCCGGGGAGCTGTTTTTT	CASSFGLVPGELFF
.	TRBV19	.	TRBJ1-2	TGTGCCAGTAGACCCACAGATTCCTATGGCTACACCTTC	CASRPTDSYGYTF
.	TRBV27	.	TRBJ2-1	TGTGCCAGCAGTTTATCAGCGGCGTACAATGAGCAGTTCTTC	CASSLSAAYNEQFF
.	TRBV12-3/TRBV12-4	.	TRBJ1-2	TGTGCCAGCAGCCCAACACCCATGAGCTACACCTTC	CASSPTPMSYTF